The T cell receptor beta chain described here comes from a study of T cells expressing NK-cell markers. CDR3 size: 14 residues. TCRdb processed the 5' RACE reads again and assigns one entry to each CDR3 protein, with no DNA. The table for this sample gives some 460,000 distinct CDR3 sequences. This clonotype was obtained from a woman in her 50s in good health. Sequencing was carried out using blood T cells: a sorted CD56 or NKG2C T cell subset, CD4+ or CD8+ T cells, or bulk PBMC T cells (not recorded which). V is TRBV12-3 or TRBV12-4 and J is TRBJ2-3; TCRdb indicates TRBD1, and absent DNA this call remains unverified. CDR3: CASGKTVATDTQYF.